This entry concerns a single T cell receptor beta chain. The target antigen is unknown. CDR3 size: 16 residues. The germline V gene encodes CDR1 SGDLS and CDR2 YYNGEE. The V and J ends lost 4 bases and 1 base, in that order; junction bases with no gene match: 5. The primer mix had 60 Vbeta and 13 Jbeta primers. Some clones are missing from TCRdb's copy, which holds only in-frame ones; the method was immunoSEQ multiplex PCR. The repertoire has about 120,000 clones, over 65% of them found once; the top ten carry 3% to 4%. The sample is drawn from a study of cytomegalovirus exposure and HLA in healthy donors. Study findings and constraints: For most TCR beta V segments, an earlier analysis put the productive rate at about 87% or about 30% of the time.

Specimen: PBMCs. This receptor was identified in a woman in her twenties or thirties in good health and CMV-seropositive. The chain is built from TRBV9 and TRBJ2-2, with TRBD2 matching 9 bases. CDR3 DNA sequence: TGTGCCAGCAGCATTAAGCGGGGGGTGAACACCGGGGAGCTGTTTTTT. It is translated as CASSIKRGVNTGELFF. The full variable domain, completed using reference TRBV9 and TRBJ2-2, is DSGVTQTPKHLITATGQRVTLRCSPRSGDLSVYWYQQSLDQGLQFLIQYYNGEERAKGNILERFSAQQFPDLHSELNLSSLELGDSALYFCASSIKRGVNTGELFFGEGSRLTVL.